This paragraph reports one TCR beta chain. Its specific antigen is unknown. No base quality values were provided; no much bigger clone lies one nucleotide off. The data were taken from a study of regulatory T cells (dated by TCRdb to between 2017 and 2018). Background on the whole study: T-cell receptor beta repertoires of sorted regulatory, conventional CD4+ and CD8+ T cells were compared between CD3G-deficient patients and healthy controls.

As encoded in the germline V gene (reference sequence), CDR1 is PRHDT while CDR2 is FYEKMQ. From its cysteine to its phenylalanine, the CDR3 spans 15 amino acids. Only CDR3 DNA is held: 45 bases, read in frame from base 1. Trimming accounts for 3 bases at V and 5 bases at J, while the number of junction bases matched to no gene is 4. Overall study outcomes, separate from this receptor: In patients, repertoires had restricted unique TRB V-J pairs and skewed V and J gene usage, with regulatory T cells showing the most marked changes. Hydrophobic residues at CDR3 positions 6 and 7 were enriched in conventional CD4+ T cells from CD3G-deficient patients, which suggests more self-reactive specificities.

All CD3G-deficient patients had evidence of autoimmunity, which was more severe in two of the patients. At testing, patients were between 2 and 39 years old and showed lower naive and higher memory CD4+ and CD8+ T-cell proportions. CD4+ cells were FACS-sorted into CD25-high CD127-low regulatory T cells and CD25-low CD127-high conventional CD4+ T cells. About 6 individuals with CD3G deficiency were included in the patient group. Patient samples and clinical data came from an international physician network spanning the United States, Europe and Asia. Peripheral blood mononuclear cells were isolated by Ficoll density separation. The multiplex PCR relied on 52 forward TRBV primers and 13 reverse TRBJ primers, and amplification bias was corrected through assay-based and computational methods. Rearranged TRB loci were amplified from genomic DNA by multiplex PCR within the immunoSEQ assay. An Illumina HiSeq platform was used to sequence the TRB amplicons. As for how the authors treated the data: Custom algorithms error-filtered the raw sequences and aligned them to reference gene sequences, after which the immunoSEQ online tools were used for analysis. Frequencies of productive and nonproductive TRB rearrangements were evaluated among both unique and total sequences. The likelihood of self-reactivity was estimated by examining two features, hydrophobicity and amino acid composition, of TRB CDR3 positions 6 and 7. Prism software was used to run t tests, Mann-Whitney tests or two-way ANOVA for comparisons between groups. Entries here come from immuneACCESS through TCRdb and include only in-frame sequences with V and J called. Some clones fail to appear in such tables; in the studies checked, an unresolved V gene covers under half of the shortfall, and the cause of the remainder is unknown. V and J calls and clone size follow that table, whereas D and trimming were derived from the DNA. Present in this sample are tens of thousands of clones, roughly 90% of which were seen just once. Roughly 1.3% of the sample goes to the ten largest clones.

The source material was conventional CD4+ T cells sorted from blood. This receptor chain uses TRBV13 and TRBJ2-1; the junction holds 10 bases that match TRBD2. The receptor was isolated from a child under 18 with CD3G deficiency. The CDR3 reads CASSFSSGRDNEQFF. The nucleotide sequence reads TGTGCCAGCAGCTTCTCTAGCGGGAGAGACAATGAGCAGTTCTTC.